This is a list of T cell receptor beta chains from one sample in a study of cytomegalovirus exposure and HLA in healthy donors. This table comes from immunoSEQ multiplex PCR, and its TCRdb copy is limited to in-frame clones, with some not included. Among approximately 110,000 clones listed, approximately 71% were seen once. The sequencing input was PBMCs. These receptors all stem from a man aged 35 to 55 in good health and CMV-seronegative. Both conserved end residues are trimmed from each CDR3.

v_call cdr3_aa
TRBV9 ASSVQGTNEKLF
TRBV4-3 ASSHTNLAGGPNEQF
TRBV7-9 ASSPTSPGTGELF
TRBV29-1 SVENGTTSLGEQF
TRBV19 ASSPLRRGQETQY
TRBV12-5 ASGRPPQETQY
TRBV7-8 ASSLGTGAYGYT
TRBV19 ASNQLDRGQDGYT
TRBV29-1 TPPQVPTVDTEAF
TRBV29-1 SVEDQGQY
TRBV7-2 ASSLLRGGGADTQY
TRBV14 ASSKTGNQPQH
TRBV6-5 ASRRSGGRDQPQH
TRBV5-1 ASSTRQGSTGELF
TRBV5-8 ASSLALGFSGSSYGYT
TRBV6-1 ASSEGGPGGYT
TRBV7-9 ASSLGDRGLQETQY
TRBV2 ASSEAGTASYEQY
TRBV7-2 ASSLAGGTSGYEQY
TRBV7-6 ASSLAGTSGEQY
TRBV6-5 ASSYGRGGANVLT
TRBV6-6 ASSHLGAHGRALH
TRBV7-8 ASSLADGSAR
TRBV19 ASVPAGHTNEKLF
TRBV4-1 ASSQEGKFNEQF
TRBV6-5 ASTEAGMNTEAF
TRBV5-1 ASSLAGALPDTQY
TRBV7-2 ASSLAGFNSPLH
TRBV2 ASRPGGGWPYGYT
TRBV19 ASSPTGSYNEQF
TRBV6-1 ASSNRDSGNQPQH
TRBV13 ASSQSDRVGTGELF
TRBV6-1 ASGQGKWGYGYT
TRBV29-1 SVEGPGGSYNSPLH
TRBV5-6 ASSYGTGGPGGYEQY
TRBV5-1 ASSLEGRRDTEAF